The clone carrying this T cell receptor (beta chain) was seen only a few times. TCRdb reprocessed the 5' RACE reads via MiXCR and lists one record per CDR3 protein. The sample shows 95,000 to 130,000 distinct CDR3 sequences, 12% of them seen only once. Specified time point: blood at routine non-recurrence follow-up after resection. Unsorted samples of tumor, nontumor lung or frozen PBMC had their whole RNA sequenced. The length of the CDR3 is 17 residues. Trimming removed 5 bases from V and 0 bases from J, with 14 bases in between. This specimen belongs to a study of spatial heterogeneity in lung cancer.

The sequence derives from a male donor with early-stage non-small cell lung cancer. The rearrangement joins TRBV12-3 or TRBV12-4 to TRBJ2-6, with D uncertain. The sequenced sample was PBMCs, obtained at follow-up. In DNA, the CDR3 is TGTGCCAGCAGTCGCGGAGCCGTGGACTCTGGGGCCAACGTCCTGACTTTC. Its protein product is CASSRGAVDSGANVLTF.